What follows are 8 T cell receptor beta chains derived from one specimen sequenced in a study of beta chain features in type 1 diabetes. All of the isolated RNA was reverse transcribed, so expressed TCRB transcripts were sequenced. Only in-frame clones appear in the TCRdb table, and some are missing; sequencing was by immunoSEQ multiplex PCR. The sample shows 300,000 to 350,000 clones, roughly a tenth of them seen only once. These receptors have no identified antigens. Study-wide results and caveats: TCRB CDR3s were moderately but significantly shorter in Type 1 diabetes patients in all four CD4+ subsets.

Sequenced sample: central memory CD4+ T cells from blood. The receptors originated from a man aged 25 to 40 with type 1 diabetes.

This clone was seen a handful of times. J is TRBJ2-3 and V is TRBV5-6; D tentatively reads TRBD1 or TRBD2 (6 bases each). CDR1 and CDR2 from the germline V gene are SGHDT and YYEEEE. This CDR3 is 14 amino acids long. V shed 0 bases and J shed 5 bases, with 10 bases lying between them. The CDR3 loop reads CASSLAGAEDTQYF. DNA for the CDR3: TGTGCCAGCAGCTTGGCGGGGGCAGAAGATACGCAGTATTTT.

The chain employs TRBV27 and TRBJ1-1; tentatively, D is TRBD1 (5 bases). V gave up 5 bases and J gave up 4 bases, with 17 bases separating them. Germline V gene lookup returns CDR1 MNHEY and CDR2 SMNVEV (reference sequence). CDR3 length equals 15 residues. CDR3 region: CASSPGTVGVTEAFF. For the CDR3, the DNA is TGTGCCAGCAGTCCGGGGACCGTCGGGGTCACTGAAGCTTTCTTT.

This clone came up many times. The chain couples TRBV5-6 to TRBJ1-5, with unresolved D. The CDR3 contains 14 residues. Per the germline V gene, CDR1 is SGHDT and CDR2 is YYEEEE. Trimming removed 0 bases from V and 4 bases from J, with 8 bases in between. CDR3 in amino acids: CASSLGTVNQPQHF. The CDR3 region has the DNA TGTGCCAGCAGCTTGGGAACGGTTAATCAGCCCCAGCATTTT.

The chain is built from TRBV7-9 and TRBJ1-1; 7 positions agree with TRBD1. The CDR3 sequence is 15 residues long. The germline gives CDR1 SEHNR, CDR2 FQNEAQ (reference sequence). After removal of 4 bases from V and 7 bases from J, the junction contained 12 bases not matched to a gene. CDR3 nucleotide sequence: TGTGCCAGCAGCTCTGGACAGGCTCCACCGATTGAAGCTTTCTTT. Translating it yields CASSSGQAPPIEAFF.

V and J are TRBV5-1 and TRBJ1-1; D is possibly TRBD1 (6 bases). Germline CDR1 reads SGHRS; CDR2 reads YFSETQ. V lost 4 bases to trimming and J lost 1 base, with 17 bases between them. CDR3 length: 16 amino acids. CDR3 in DNA: TGCGCCAGCAGCCCGGGAGGCAGGGGTCCGAACACTGAAGCTTTCTTT. Translation: CASSPGGRGPNTEAFF.

The chain is built from TRBV4-3 and TRBJ1-4, with 8 bases fitting TRBD1. CDR1 and CDR2 from the germline V gene are LGHNA and YSLEER. The CDR3 totals 15 residues. Trimming took 3 bases from V and 4 from J; bases not matched to a gene: 4. The CDR3 is CASSHDRGYNEKLFF. As DNA, the CDR3 is TGCGCCAGCAGCCATGACAGGGGATATAATGAAAAACTGTTTTTT.

CDR3 DNA: TGTGCCAGCAGTCCGGGGGGACTAGCGGCCTACGAGCAGTACTTC. This gives the protein CASSPGGLAAYEQYF. The gene calls are TRBV6-1 and TRBJ2-7; 11 bases map to TRBD2. Germline CDR1 is MNHNS and CDR2 is SASEGT. The CDR3 loop spans 15 amino acids. V gave up 5 bases and J gave up 2 bases; unmatched junction bases: 5.

In this sample, this clone turned up a few times. Other DNA sequences in the same sample also yield this CDR3. The CDR3 loop reads CASSPPQGAGETQYF. The CDR3, as DNA: TGTGCCAGCTCACCACCGCAGGGAGCGGGAGAGACCCAGTACTTC. V is TRBV18 and J is TRBJ2-5; D may be TRBD2 (6 bases). The V end was cut by 0 bases, the J end by 4 bases, with 12 bases between. This CDR3 contains 15 residues. Looked up from germline, CDR1 is KGHSH and CDR2 is LQKENI.